This is a list of T cell receptor beta chains from one sample in a study of T cell responses to AZD1222 COVID-19 vaccine. Profiling relied on immunoSEQ multiplex PCR, and the TCRdb table lists in-frame clones only, not all of them. This sample carries 95,000 to 110,000 clones, approximately 88% of them seen once, and the ten largest clones take 20% to 25%. Here the sequenced sample was peripheral blood, taken on day 0 of AZD1222 vaccination. Source of these receptors: an adult in good health. The CDR3 runs from the conserved cysteine through the conserved F or W. The D gene is left open where the match is weak.

V gene	D gene	J gene	CDR3 protein	CDR3 DNA
TRBV3-1/TRBV3-2	NA	TRBJ2-7	CASSQDPSGARYF	TGTGCCAGCAGCCAAGACCCGTCCGGGGCCCGGTACTTC
TRBV19	NA	TRBJ2-3	CASNRPGVGTDTQYF	TGTGCCAGTAACCGCCCCGGAGTAGGCACAGATACGCAGTATTTT
TRBV6-5	TRBD1	TRBJ1-3	CASSRQGIPGNTIYF	TGTGCCAGCAGTCGACAGGGTATACCTGGAAACACCATATATTTT
TRBV5-1	NA	TRBJ2-1	CASSLRVEQFF	TGCGCCAGCAGCCTAAGGGTTGAGCAGTTCTTC
TRBV18	TRBD2	TRBJ2-3	CASSPLPGGATDTQYF	TGTGCCAGCTCACCTCTTCCGGGGGGGGCAACGGATACGCAGTATTTT
TRBV28	NA	TRBJ1-2	CASSLQGSGGYTF	TGTGCCAGCAGCCTCCAGGGGTCTGGGGGCTACACCTTC
TRBV18	NA	TRBJ2-7	CASSPQNLRGNYEQYF	TGTGCCAGCTCACCACAAAATCTTAGGGGGAACTACGAGCAGTACTTC
TRBV20-1	TRBD1	TRBJ2-7	CSASILRQGKNEQYF	TGCAGTGCTAGTATCCTTCGACAGGGGAAGAACGAGCAGTACTTC
TRBV6-2/TRBV6-3	TRBD1	TRBJ2-1	CASSWAGGWDEQFF	TGTGCCAGCAGTTGGGCAGGGGGCTGGGATGAGCAGTTCTTC
TRBV11-2	NA	TRBJ2-1	CASRRDQFGEQFF	TGTGCCAGCAGAAGGGACCAGTTTGGGGAGCAGTTCTTC
TRBV6-5	NA	TRBJ1-1	CASPLHPDTEAFF	TGTGCCAGCCCTCTTCACCCGGACACTGAAGCTTTCTTT
TRBV19	NA	TRBJ1-5	CASLGTANQPQHF	TGTGCCAGTTTAGGAACAGCTAATCAGCCCCAGCATTTT
TRBV5-1	NA	TRBJ2-1	CASSLAPGGHNEQFF	TGCGCCAGCAGCTTGGCGCCTGGTGGGCACAATGAGCAGTTCTTC
TRBV20-1	NA	TRBJ2-2	CSASFSLGTGELFF	TGCAGTGCTAGTTTCTCACTAGGCACCGGGGAGCTGTTTTTT